The sequence of this TCR beta chain was determined in a study of T cell repertoires in cytomegalovirus infection. From the reads, TCRdb called clonotypes with MiXCR, one entry per CDR3 protein. This sample has fewer than 700,000 distinct CDR3 sequences, with more than 20% found just once. The germline gives CDR1 DFQATT, CDR2 SNEGSKA (reference sequence). V gave up 0 bases and J gave up 2 bases, with 13 bases separating them. The CDR3 loop spans 16 amino acids. The chain combines TRBV20-1 with TRBJ1-4; D is unresolved. The sequenced material came from CD8+ T cells from PBMCs. The sequence was collected from a human donor in good health (CMV status not recorded). Some clones in this sample may be carry-over from other donors' samples. The CDR3 loop reads CSARDRGYGTNEKLFF. The CDR3, as DNA: TGCAGTGCTAGAGATCGCGGCTATGGCACTAATGAAAAACTGTTTTTT.